Described below is a single TCR beta chain sequence and its context. Its target is unknown. Enrollment shut out patients with autoimmune disease history or systemic immunosuppression. TCRdb's table, derived via immunoSEQ multiplex PCR, lists solely in-frame clones and lacks some. The repertoire includes over 55,000 clones, 70% to 90% of them detected once, and 11% sits in the top ten. V gave up 2 bases and J gave up 5 bases, with 4 bases separating them. The germline V gene encodes CDR1 MNHNY and CDR2 SVGAGI (reference sequence). The CDR3 runs to 12 residues. These data come from a study of OX40 agonist ivuxolimab in advanced cancers. In the study overall: Dose-escalation patients suffered from hepatocellular carcinoma, melanoma, renal cell or head and neck cancer.

Study-level findings and limits: Relative to CD4+, CD8+ T cells held more expanded clones on average.

J is TRBJ2-1 and V is TRBV6-6; the D is unclear. The receptor was derived from an adult with an advanced solid tumor such as melanoma, head and neck, liver or kidney cancer. The material was CD4+ or CD8+ T cells sorted from blood, obtained in a trial of the OX40 agonist ivuxolimab. DNA of the CDR3: TGTGCCAGCAGTTACGATGACAATGAGCAGTTCTTC. Its protein is CASSYDDNEQFF.